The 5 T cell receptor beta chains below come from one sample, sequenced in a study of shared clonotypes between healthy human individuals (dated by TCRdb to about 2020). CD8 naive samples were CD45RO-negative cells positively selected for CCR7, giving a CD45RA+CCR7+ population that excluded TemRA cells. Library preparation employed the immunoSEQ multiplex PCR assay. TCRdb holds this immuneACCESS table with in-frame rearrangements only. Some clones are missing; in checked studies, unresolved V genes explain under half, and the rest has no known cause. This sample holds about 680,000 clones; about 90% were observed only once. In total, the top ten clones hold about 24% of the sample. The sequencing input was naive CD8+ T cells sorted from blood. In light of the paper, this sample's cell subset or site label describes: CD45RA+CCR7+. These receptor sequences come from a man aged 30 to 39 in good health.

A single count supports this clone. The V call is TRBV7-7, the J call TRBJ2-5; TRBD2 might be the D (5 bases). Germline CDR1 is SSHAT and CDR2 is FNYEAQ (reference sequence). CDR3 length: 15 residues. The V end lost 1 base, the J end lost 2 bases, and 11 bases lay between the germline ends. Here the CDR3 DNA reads TGTGCCAGCAGCTTAGGGAGGACGGAGCAAGAGACCCAGTACTTC. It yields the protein CASSLGRTEQETQYF.

In DNA, the CDR3 is TGTGCCAGCAGTTCTCTCGCAGATCCGGGCGCCCAGCATTTT. As protein: CASSSLADPGAQHF. The chain combines TRBV27 with TRBJ1-5; D remains unclear. V dropped 4 bases and J dropped 11 bases, with 18 bases sitting between them. CDR1 MNHEY and CDR2 SMNVEV come from the germline V gene (reference sequence). There are 14 residues in the CDR3.

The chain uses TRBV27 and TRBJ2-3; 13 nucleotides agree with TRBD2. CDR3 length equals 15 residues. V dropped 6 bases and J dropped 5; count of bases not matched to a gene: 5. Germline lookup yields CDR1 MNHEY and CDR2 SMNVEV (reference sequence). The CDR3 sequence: CASRVLAGGGDTQYF. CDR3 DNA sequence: TGTGCCAGCAGAGTACTAGCGGGAGGGGGAGATACGCAGTATTTT.

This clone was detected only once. CDR3 region: CASSLRDPEAFF. CDR3 bases: TGTGCCAGCAGTTTAAGGGACCCTGAAGCTTTCTTT. The genes are TRBV28 and TRBJ1-1, with a weak D call TRBD1 (5 bases). This CDR3 is 12 amino acids long. Trimming removed 2 bases at V and 6 bases at J, with 7 bases between. Germline V gene lookup returns CDR1 MDHEN and CDR2 SYDVKM. Combining the CDR3 with reference TRBV28 and TRBJ1-1 gives the whole variable domain DVKVTQSSRYLVKRTGEKVFLECVQDMDHENMFWYRQDPGLGLRLIYFSYDVKMKEKGDIPEGYSVSREKKERFSLILESASTNQTSMYLCASSLRDPEAFFGQGTRLTVV.

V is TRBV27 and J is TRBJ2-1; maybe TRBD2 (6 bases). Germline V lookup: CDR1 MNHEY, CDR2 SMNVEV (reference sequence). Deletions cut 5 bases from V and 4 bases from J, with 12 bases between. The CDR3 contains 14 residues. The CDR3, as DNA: TGTGCCAGCAGTCCAGACCGGGGGTACAATGAGCAGTTCTTC. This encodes CASSPDRGYNEQFF.